This T cell receptor beta chain was captured in a study of T cell changes during pregnancy in multiple sclerosis. V was clipped by 5 bases and J by 6 bases; unmatched bases: 15. The CDR3 is 19 amino acids. Germline CDR1 and CDR2: SGHAT and FQDESV (reference sequence). Repertoires were generated with immunoSEQ multiplex PCR, while TCRdb's copy carries only in-frame clones and drops some. The table has some 41,000 clones, around 93% seen once. The sample in question was CD8+ T cells from peripheral blood mononuclear cells, obtained in the third trimester of pregnancy. V usage is TRBV11-1 and J usage is TRBJ2-1, with TRBD2 identical over 14 bases. The receptor's source is a female donor with multiple sclerosis, enrolled in a pregnancy study. CDR3 coding DNA: TGTGCCAGCAGCCCCCCGACGGGACTAGCGGGAGTGTTAGCCAATGAGCAGTTCTTC. This translates into CASSPPTGLAGVLANEQFF.